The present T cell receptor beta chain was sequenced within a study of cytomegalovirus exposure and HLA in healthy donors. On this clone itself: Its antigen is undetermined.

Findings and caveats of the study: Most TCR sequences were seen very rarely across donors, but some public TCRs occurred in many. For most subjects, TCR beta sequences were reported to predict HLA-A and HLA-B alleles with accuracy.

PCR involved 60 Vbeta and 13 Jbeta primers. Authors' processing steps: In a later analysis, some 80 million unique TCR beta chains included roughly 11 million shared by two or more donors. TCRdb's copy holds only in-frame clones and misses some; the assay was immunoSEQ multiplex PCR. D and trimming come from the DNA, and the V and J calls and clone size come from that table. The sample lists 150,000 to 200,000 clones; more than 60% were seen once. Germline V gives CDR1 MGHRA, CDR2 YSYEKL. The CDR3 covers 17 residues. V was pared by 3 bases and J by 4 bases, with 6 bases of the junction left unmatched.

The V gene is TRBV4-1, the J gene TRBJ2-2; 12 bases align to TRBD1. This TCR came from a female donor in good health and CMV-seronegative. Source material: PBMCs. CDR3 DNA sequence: TGCGCCAGCAGCCAGGCCGGGACAGGGGGCATCACCGGGGAGCTGTTTTTT. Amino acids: CASSQAGTGGITGELFF.